The entry that follows covers one T cell receptor beta chain sequence. The antigen remains undetermined. Per germline, CDR1 SQVTM and CDR2 ANQGSEA. The CDR3 is made up of 16 amino acids. These data are taken from a study of CXCR3-negative and CXCR3-positive naive CD8 T cells. Whole-study findings and limits: The majority of assays used fresh PBMCs, and CXCR3 expression partially decreased after cryopreservation.

The method, 5' RACE with UMI labels, was used to prepare the TRB cDNA libraries. For each CDR3 protein, TCRdb gives one entry from its re-call of the 5' RACE reads, without DNA. This listing includes 35,000 to 45,000 distinct CDR3 sequences. The sequence came from a human donor in good health. Some clones in this sample may be carry-over from other donors' samples. The rearrangement joins TRBV29-1 to TRBJ2-1; TCRdb proposes TRBD2, but this gene call is untestable without DNA. The specimen was naive CXCR3- CD8+ T cells from blood. Documented subset: CD45RO-CCR7+CD27+CD95- naive CD8+ T cells lacking CXCR3 (TNR3-). This CDR3 is CSVEGLAGALYNEQFF.